This is a list of T cell receptor beta chains from one sample in a study of response to subunit inactivated influenza vaccine. TCRdb fed the RT-PCR reads into MiXCR, producing one record per CDR3 protein. The table has about 520,000 distinct CDR3 sequences, approximately 24% seen once. Here the sequenced sample was CD4+ T cells sorted from PBMCs, taken roughly 5 days after vaccination. These receptors were obtained from a man in his forties or fifties who received an inactivated influenza vaccine. Each CDR3 is given with its conserved first and last residue. A D gene is named only where the DNA matches it firmly. A clone size is listed for some rows: how often the clone was seen (once, few, many), or a class if it is expanded.

length	J	V	D	size	DNA	CDR3
16	TRBJ1-5	TRBV7-9	-	-	TGTGCCAGCAGCTTGAGCGGGTCCGCTAGCAATCAGCCCCAGCATTTT	CASSLSGSASNQPQHF
16	TRBJ2-1	TRBV3-1	-	few	TGTGCCAGCAGCCACGGACGGCAGGGATCCTACAATGAGCAGTTCTTC	CASSHGRQGSYNEQFF
14	TRBJ1-1	TRBV7-7	-	few	TGTGCTAGCAGCTTAGATTCAGTGAGCCCTGAAGCTTTCTTT	CASSLDSVSPEAFF
15	TRBJ2-7	TRBV6-5	TRBD1	few	TGTGCCAGCAGTTCCCCGACAGGGGGCCCCTACGAGCAGTACTTC	CASSSPTGGPYEQYF
15	TRBJ2-3	TRBV7-2	-	-	TGTGCCAGCAGCTCGACTCGGGTGGCCGCAGATACGCAGTATTTT	CASSSTRVAADTQYF
16	TRBJ2-1	TRBV5-1	-	-	TGCGCCAGCAGCTTGGTCCTGGGGGTCACCTACAATGAGCAGTTCTTC	CASSLVLGVTYNEQFF
15	TRBJ2-5	TRBV11-2	TRBD2	once	TGTGCCAGCAGCTTGGGGCGGGGGGGCTTTGAGACCCAGTACTTC	CASSLGRGGFETQYF
10	TRBJ2-5	TRBV20-1	-	-	TGCAGTGCTAGTAGGCAGACCCAGTACTTC	CSASRQTQYF
14	TRBJ1-6	TRBV7-8	-	few	TGTGCCAGCAGCTTAGAGGGCAGGTATTCACCCCTCCACTTT	CASSLEGRYSPLHF
13	TRBJ2-3	TRBV6-6	-	-	TGTGCCAGCAAACCGGCCGTCACAGATACGCAGTATTTT	CASKPAVTDTQYF
15	TRBJ2-1	TRBV7-2	TRBD2	few	TGTGCCAGCAGCTTCCGGGAGGTCTCCTACAATGAGCAGTTCTTC	CASSFREVSYNEQFF
13	TRBJ1-5	TRBV12-3/TRBV12-4	TRBD1	many	TGTGCCAGCAGATCGACAGGGAATCAGCCCCAGCATTTT	CASRSTGNQPQHF
14	TRBJ2-7	TRBV24-1	-	-	TGTGCCACCAGTGATCCGGGGTATAGCTACGAGCAGTACTTC	CATSDPGYSYEQYF
15	TRBJ2-3	TRBV3-1	TRBD2	-	TGTGCCAGCAGTCCCCGACTAGCGCACACAGATACGCAGTATTTT	CASSPRLAHTDTQYF
17	TRBJ1-6	TRBV4-2	-	-	TGTGCCAGCAGCCAAGAACAGGGTTTAGGGAATAATTCACCCCTCCACTTT	CASSQEQGLGNNSPLHF
13	TRBJ2-2	TRBV12-3/TRBV12-4	-	once	TGTGCCAGCCTGGCAGGGTACACCGGGGAGCTGTTTTTT	CASLAGYTGELFF
13	TRBJ2-3	TRBV30	-	-	TGTGCCTGGAGTGTACAGGAAGTAGATACGCAGTATTTT	CAWSVQEVDTQYF
15	TRBJ2-7	TRBV9	-	few	TGTGCCAGCAGCGAAGCCCCGACTAGTTTCTACGAGCAGTACTTC	CASSEAPTSFYEQYF
15	TRBJ2-3	TRBV10-3	-	once	TGTGCCATCAGCCCTAGCGCACCTAGCACAGATACGCAGTATTTT	CAISPSAPSTDTQYF
15	TRBJ2-7	TRBV9	-	few	TGTGCCAGCAGTCAAAATTCGGGACTGATAAGCGAGCAGTACTTC	CASSQNSGLISEQYF
16	TRBJ2-5	TRBV10-2	TRBD1	-	TGCGCCAGCAGTGAGTCGTTCAGGGGGATCCAAGAGACCCAGTACTTC	CASSESFRGIQETQYF
14	TRBJ1-1	TRBV20-1	TRBD1	few	TGCAGTGCTACCCGAGGGGGCGGAAACACTGAAGCTTTCTTT	CSATRGGGNTEAFF
12	TRBJ2-5	TRBV20-1	-	few	TGCAGTGCTAGGAGGGGCCCCGAGACCCAGTACTTC	CSARRGPETQYF
15	TRBJ1-6	TRBV28	TRBD1	-	TGTGCCAGCAGTCCTCGGACAGGGACGGGTTCACCCCTCCACTTT	CASSPRTGTGSPLHF
14	TRBJ2-1	TRBV5-1	-	once	TGCGCCAGCAGCTTGGAACGGCACTACAATGAGCAGTTCTTC	CASSLERHYNEQFF
13	TRBJ2-3	TRBV29-1	TRBD1	-	TGCAGCATTCCGGGACAGGAAATAGATACGCAGTATTTT	CSIPGQEIDTQYF
15	TRBJ1-1	TRBV27	TRBD1	-	TGTGCCAGCAGTTTAGGAGGACAGGTGAACACTGAAGCTTTCTTT	CASSLGGQVNTEAFF
12	TRBJ1-5	TRBV24-1	-	few	TGTGCCACCAGTGATACGAATCAGCCCCAGCATTTT	CATSDTNQPQHF
15	TRBJ2-5	TRBV12-3/TRBV12-4	TRBD2	few	TGTGCCAGCAGTAGGAATAGCGGGTTCCAAGAGACCCAGTACTTC	CASSRNSGFQETQYF
15	TRBJ2-1	TRBV9	-	-	TGTGCCAGCAGCTTGCGGGATTTCCCCTACAATGAGCAGTTCTTC	CASSLRDFPYNEQFF
14	TRBJ2-7	TRBV7-9	TRBD1	-	TGTGCCAGCAGCGCCCGGGACAGGGACCACGAGCAGTACTTC	CASSARDRDHEQYF
15	TRBJ2-1	TRBV12-3/TRBV12-4	-	-	TGTGCCAGCAGGCCTGGAACAGGGACCTACAATGAGCAGTTCTTC	CASRPGTGTYNEQFF
15	TRBJ2-5	TRBV12-3/TRBV12-4	-	few	TGTGCCAGCAGTTTAGTGGGGGGGCGAAGGGAGACCCAGTACTTC	CASSLVGGRRETQYF
14	TRBJ2-5	TRBV10-3	TRBD1	-	TGTGCCATCAGCCCGGGACAGGGCCAAGAGACCCAGTACTTC	CAISPGQGQETQYF
15	TRBJ1-2	TRBV12-3/TRBV12-4	-	-	TGTGCCAGCAGTTACAGGGAGGACCCTAACTATGGCTACACCTTC	CASSYREDPNYGYTF
13	TRBJ2-5	TRBV12-3/TRBV12-4	TRBD2	-	TGTGCCAGCAGTTTCCTCGGGACTAGCGGGGCTTACTTC	CASSFLGTSGAYF
14	TRBJ1-2	TRBV5-1	-	-	TGCGCCAGCAGCACGGAGACTTTCCGCAATGGCTACACCTTC	CASSTETFRNGYTF
15	TRBJ2-2	TRBV6-1	TRBD2	-	TGTGCCAGCAATAGACTAGCGCTCAACACCGGGGAGCTGTTTTTT	CASNRLALNTGELFF
18	TRBJ2-3	TRBV20-1	TRBD2	-	TGCAGTGCCCCCCGATGGCCGGGGGGTTTACTAGTGGCAGATACGCAGTATTTT	CSAPRWPGGLLVADTQYF
11	TRBJ2-5	TRBV20-1	-	-	TGCAGTGTCAGAGATATGGAGACCCAGTACTTC	CSVRDMETQYF
11	TRBJ2-7	TRBV7-2	-	-	TGTGCCAGCAGCGTGAACTACGAGCAGTACTTC	CASSVNYEQYF
18	TRBJ1-2	TRBV28	TRBD1	-	TGTGCCAGCAGCCCAGGACAGGCAGGCCCTGCCCTATTCTATGGCTACACCTTC	CASSPGQAGPALFYGYTF
14	TRBJ2-3	TRBV5-6	-	many	TGTGCCAGCAGCAGGGGGACGAGCACAGATACGCAGTATTTT	CASSRGTSTDTQYF
14	TRBJ2-7	TRBV6-2/TRBV6-3	-	-	TGTGCCAGCAGCCGAGCACCGGGGGACTACGAGCAGTACTTC	CASSRAPGDYEQYF
15	TRBJ2-5	TRBV11-2	TRBD2	few	TGTGCCAGCAGCTTGGGTACTAGCGGGGGAAAGACCCAGTACTTC	CASSLGTSGGKTQYF